This TCR beta chain was captured by sequencing in a study of high-grade serous ovarian cancer treatment subgroups (dated by TCRdb to the early 2020s). Broadly, across the study: Sequencing yielded a mean of approximately 15,000 reads and 7,494 unique TCR beta rearrangements per sample. The approximately 30-patient cohort included ten or so patients with no residual disease after primary surgery (R0), ten or so excellent NACT responders, and ten or so poor NACT responders. The study examined TCR beta repertoires in high-grade serous ovarian cancer patients who were grouped under a laparoscopic triage algorithm by complete gross resection or by neoadjuvant chemotherapy response. One primary tumor sample and two metastatic tumor samples were collected from each patient, for a total of approximately 98 samples.

Concerning this clone itself: It has no known antigen specificity. Base quality data are lacking; no much larger clone is found one base away.

The CDR3 runs 17 residues from the cysteine to the phenylalanine. The DNA shown is the 51-base CDR3, in frame from base 1. Reading the germline V gene (reference sequence) gives CDR1 MNHEY and CDR2 SMNVEV. V was cut back by 2 bases and J by 2 bases, leaving a gap of 18 bases between them. Tumor samples were collected prior to definitive surgery or chemotherapy. The MD Anderson Biospecimen Extraction Resource handled genomic DNA extraction, while the MD Anderson Cancer Genomics Laboratory carried out the TCR sequencing. Paper-wide results and their limitations: TCR repertoire analyses focused on CDR3; CDR1 and CDR2 were not analyzed. Because bulk tumor TCR sequencing provided no spatial information, insight into HGSC tumor complexity and diversity was limited. TCR clonal relatedness showed a positive correlation with neoantigen level and a trend toward positive correlation with copy number variation and mutation load from whole-genome sequencing. Tumors from the same patient had repertoire similarity ranging from roughly 0.11 to 0.8, while tumors from different patients showed almost no similarity.

High-throughput TCR profiling via ImmunoSEQ was performed on the roughly 98 tumor samples. The study's own analysis went as follows. Richness (unique productive sequences), clonality, evenness and relatedness were included as repertoire diversity metrics, and similarity between samples was assessed with the Bhattacharyya coefficient. Conclusions stayed consistent in a sensitivity analysis that left out TCRs with fewer than two reads. Imported from immuneACCESS, the table was reduced by TCRdb to in-frame sequences with V and J called. These copies leave out some clones; in studies compared against another copy, an unresolved V gene accounts for under half, and the cause of the remainder is not known. That table supplies the V and J calls and clone size; D and trimming were determined from the DNA. Recorded for this sample are thousands of clones; 55% to 75% of them occurred a single time. The ten top clones hold about 12% of the sample.

This chain joins TRBV27 to TRBJ2-5; the D gene is not confidently resolved. The origin of this receptor is a human donor with high-grade serous ovarian cancer. The sample taken for sequencing was tumor tissue. DNA sequence: TGTGCCAGCAGTTTAGTGCCCGTCCCAAGGTGGCAAGAGACCCAGTACTTC. Translated, this gives CASSLVPVPRWQETQYF.